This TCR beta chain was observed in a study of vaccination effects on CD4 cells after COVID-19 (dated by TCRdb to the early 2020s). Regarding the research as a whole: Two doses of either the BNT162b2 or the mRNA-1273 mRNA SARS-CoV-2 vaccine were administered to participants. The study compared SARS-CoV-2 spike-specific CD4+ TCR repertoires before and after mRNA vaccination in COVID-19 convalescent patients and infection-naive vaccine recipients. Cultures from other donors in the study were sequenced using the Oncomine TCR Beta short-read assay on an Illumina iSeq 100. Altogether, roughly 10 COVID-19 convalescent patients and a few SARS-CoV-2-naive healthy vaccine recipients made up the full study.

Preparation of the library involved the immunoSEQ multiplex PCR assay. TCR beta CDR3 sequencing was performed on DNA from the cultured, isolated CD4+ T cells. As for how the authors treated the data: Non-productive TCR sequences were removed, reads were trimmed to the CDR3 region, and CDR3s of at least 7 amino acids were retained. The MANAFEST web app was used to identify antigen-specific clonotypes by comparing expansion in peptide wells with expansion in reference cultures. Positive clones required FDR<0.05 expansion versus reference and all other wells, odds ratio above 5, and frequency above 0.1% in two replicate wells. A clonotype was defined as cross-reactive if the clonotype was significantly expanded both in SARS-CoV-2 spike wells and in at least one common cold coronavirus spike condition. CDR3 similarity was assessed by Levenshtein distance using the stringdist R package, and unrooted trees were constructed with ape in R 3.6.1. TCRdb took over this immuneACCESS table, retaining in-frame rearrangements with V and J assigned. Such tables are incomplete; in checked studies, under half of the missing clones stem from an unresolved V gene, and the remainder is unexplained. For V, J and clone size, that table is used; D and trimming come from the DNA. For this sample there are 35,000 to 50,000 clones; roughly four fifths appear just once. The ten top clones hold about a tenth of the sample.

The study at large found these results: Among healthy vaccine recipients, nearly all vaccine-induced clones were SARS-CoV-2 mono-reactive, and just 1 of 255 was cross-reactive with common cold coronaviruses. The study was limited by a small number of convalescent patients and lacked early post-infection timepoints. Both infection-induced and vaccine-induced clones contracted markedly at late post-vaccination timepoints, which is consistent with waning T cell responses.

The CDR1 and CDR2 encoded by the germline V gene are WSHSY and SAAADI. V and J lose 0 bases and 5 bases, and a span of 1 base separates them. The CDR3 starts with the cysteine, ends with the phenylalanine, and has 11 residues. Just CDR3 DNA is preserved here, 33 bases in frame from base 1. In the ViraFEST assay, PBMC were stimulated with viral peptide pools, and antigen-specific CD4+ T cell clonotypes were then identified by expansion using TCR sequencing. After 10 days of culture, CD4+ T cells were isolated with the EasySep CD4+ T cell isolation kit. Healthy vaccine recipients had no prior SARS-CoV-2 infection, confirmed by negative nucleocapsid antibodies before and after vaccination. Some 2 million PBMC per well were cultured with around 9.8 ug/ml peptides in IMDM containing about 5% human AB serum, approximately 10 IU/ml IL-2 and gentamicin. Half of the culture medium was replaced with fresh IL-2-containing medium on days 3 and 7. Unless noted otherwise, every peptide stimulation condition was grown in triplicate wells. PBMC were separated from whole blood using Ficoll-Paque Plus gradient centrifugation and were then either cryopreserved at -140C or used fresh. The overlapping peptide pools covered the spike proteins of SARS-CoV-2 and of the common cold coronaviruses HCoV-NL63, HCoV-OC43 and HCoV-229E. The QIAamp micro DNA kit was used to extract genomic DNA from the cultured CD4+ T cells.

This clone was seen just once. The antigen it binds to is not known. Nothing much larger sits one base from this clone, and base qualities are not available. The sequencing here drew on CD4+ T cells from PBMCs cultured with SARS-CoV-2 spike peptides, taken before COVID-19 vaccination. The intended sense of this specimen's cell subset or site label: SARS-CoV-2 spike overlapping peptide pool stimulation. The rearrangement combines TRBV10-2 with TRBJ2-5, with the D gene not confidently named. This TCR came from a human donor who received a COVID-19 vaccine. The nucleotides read TGCGCCAGCAGTGAGTCGGAGACCCAGTACTTC. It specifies CASSESETQYF.